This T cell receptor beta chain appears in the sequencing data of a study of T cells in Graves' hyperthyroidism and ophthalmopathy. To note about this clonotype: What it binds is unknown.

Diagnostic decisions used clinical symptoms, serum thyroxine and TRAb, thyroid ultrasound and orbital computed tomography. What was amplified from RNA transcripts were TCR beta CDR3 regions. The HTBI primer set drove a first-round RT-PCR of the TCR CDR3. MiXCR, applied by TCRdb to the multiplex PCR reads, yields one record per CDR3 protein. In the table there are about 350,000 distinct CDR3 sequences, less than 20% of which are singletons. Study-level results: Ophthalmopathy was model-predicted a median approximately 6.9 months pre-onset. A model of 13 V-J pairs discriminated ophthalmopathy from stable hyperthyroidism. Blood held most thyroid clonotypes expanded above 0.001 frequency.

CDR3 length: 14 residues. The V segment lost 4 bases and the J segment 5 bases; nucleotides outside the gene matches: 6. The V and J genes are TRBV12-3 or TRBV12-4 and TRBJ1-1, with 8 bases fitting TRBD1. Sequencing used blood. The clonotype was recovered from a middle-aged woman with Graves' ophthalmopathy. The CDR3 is CASSSGQGETEAFF. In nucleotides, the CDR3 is TGTGCCAGCAGTTCCGGACAGGGAGAGACTGAAGCTTTCTTT.